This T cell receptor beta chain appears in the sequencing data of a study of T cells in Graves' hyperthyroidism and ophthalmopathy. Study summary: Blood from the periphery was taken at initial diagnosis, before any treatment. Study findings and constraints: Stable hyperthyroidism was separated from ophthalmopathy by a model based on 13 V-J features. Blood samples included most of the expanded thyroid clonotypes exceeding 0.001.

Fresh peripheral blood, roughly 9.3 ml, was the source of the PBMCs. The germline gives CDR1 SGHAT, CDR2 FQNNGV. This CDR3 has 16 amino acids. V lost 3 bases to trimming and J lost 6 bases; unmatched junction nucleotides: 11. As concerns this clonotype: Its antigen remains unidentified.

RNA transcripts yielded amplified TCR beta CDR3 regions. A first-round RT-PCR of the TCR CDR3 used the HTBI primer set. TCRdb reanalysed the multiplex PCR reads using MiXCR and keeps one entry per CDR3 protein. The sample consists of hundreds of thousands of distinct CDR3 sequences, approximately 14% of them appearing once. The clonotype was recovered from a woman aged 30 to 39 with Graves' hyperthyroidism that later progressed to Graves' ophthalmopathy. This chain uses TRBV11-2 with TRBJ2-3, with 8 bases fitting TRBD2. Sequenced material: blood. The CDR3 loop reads CASSFISGGGSDTQYF. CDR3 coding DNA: TGTGCCAGCAGCTTTATCTCGGGAGGGGGGTCCGATACGCAGTATTTT.